A single sample gave rise to the 12 T cell receptor beta chains below, sequenced in a study of blood T cell repertoires in COVID-19. Repertoires were generated with immunoSEQ multiplex PCR, while TCRdb's copy carries only in-frame clones and drops some. Of around 500,000 clones listed, roughly 90% are singletons. Sequencing input: PBMCs or T cells enriched from blood (not recorded which). The receptors stem from a middle-aged woman who had recovered from COVID-19.

DNA for the CDR3: TGTGCCAGCAGCTGGAGCTCCTACGAGCAGTACTTC. This sequence encodes CASSWSSYEQYF. The rearrangement uses TRBV11-2 and TRBJ2-7; D remains unclear. Germline CDR1 reads SGHAT; CDR2 reads FQNNGV. This CDR3 spans 12 amino acids. V was cut by 4 bases and J by 0 bases, with 4 bases left in between.

The V and J genes are TRBV6-5 and TRBJ1-4; the D is unclear. Trimming took off 6 bases at V and 7 bases at J, with 9 bases between the two ends. The CDR3 is 12 amino acids. Germline CDR1 is MNHEY and CDR2 is SVGAGI. As DNA, the CDR3 is TGTGCCAGCAGCCGGTCCGGTGAAAAACTGTTTTTT. Translation: CASSRSGEKLFF.

The chain employs TRBV7-2 and TRBJ2-1; 14 bases match TRBD2. V shed 5 bases, J shed 15 bases, and the junction held 15 bases outside the gene matches. This CDR3 has 16 residues. Germline V gene data show CDR1 as SGHTA and CDR2 as FQGNSA. The CDR3 loop is CASSPGLAGDTGLRFF. In nucleotides, the CDR3 is TGTGCCAGCAGCCCGGGACTAGCGGGAGATACAGGGTTACGGTTCTTC.

V usage is TRBV6-2 or TRBV6-3 and J usage is TRBJ1-2; 9 bases agree with TRBD1. After removal of 6 bases from V and 8 bases from J, the junction contained 10 bases not matched to a gene. CDR3 length: 14 residues. Germline V CDR1 and CDR2: MNHEY, SVGEGT. CDR3 in amino acids: CASSDRGTIRGYTF. CDR3 nucleotides: TGTGCCAGCAGCGACAGGGGGACAATTCGCGGCTACACCTTC.

The chain is built from TRBV5-4 and TRBJ1-5; D is ambiguous. Germline CDR1 SGHNT, CDR2 YYREEE (reference sequence). The CDR3 length is 14 residues. Trimming took off 3 bases at V and 0 bases at J, with 7 bases between the two ends. The DNA for the CDR3 is TGTGCCAGCAGCTGGAGCGGTAGCAATCAGCCCCAGCATTTT. Translation gives CASSWSGSNQPQHF.

The V gene is TRBV6-5, the J gene TRBJ2-7; 9 nucleotides agree with TRBD2. The ends lost 0 bases at V and 1 base at J; junction bases unmatched: 4. CDR1 and CDR2 (germline): MNHEY, SVGAGI. The CDR3 has 16 residues. This CDR3 reads CASSYSTSGSSYEQYF. The CDR3 nucleotides read TGTGCCAGCAGTTACTCGACTAGCGGTTCATCCTACGAGCAGTACTTC.

V gene TRBV19 combines with J gene TRBJ1-2; 7 nucleotides agree with TRBD1. Per germline, CDR1 LNHDA and CDR2 SQIVND (reference sequence). The length of the CDR3 is 14 residues. V was clipped by 7 bases and J by 8 bases; unmatched bases: 13. The CDR3 reads CASTRETGLRGYTF. The DNA of the CDR3 is TGTGCCAGTACCCGAGAGACAGGGCTGAGGGGCTACACCTTC.

This clone has a count of ten or more. This chain connects TRBV6-4 to TRBJ2-3, with 8 nucleotides matching TRBD2. From germline, CDR1 is MRHNA and CDR2 SNTAGT. This CDR3 has 15 residues. The V and J ends lost 4 bases and 0 bases, in that order; junction bases with no gene match: 3. The CDR3 here is CASSVSSGSTDTQYF. The CDR3 coding sequence is TGTGCCAGCAGTGTCTCTAGCGGGAGCACAGATACGCAGTATTTT.

The V call is TRBV18, the J call TRBJ2-1; D call uncertain. Trimming removed 0 bases at V and 9 bases at J, with 6 bases between. The germline gives CDR1 KGHSH, CDR2 LQKENI. The CDR3 is 12 residues long. The CDR3 DNA follows: TGTGCCAGCTCACCACCTTCCGGTGAGCAGTTCTTC. It is translated as CASSPPSGEQFF.

J is TRBJ1-2 and V is TRBV5-1; D remains unclear. Deletions cut 4 bases from V and 4 bases from J, with 17 bases between. Germline lookup yields CDR1 SGHRS and CDR2 YFSETQ. There are 15 residues in the CDR3. The CDR3 region has the DNA TGCGCCAGCAGCGCTAACACCGGAGGAGGCTATGGCTACACCTTC. Translation gives CASSANTGGGYGYTF.

This chain joins TRBV18 and TRBJ1-1, with unresolved D. V was cut by 1 base and J by 0 bases, with 6 bases left in between. Per the germline V gene, CDR1 is KGHSH and CDR2 is LQKENI. The CDR3 has 14 residues. The CDR3 DNA reads TGTGCCAGCTCACCACAGAACATGAACACTGAAGCTTTCTTT. This translates into CASSPQNMNTEAFF. Full variable domain (remainder filled in from reference TRBV18 and TRBJ1-1): NAGVMQNPRHLVRRRGQEARLRCSPMKGHSHVYWYRQLPEEGLKFMVYLQKENIIDESGMPKERFSAEFPKEGPSILRIQQVVRGDSAAYFCASSPQNMNTEAFFGQGTRLTVV.

The V and J genes are TRBV11-2 and TRBJ2-1, with 9 bases fitting TRBD1. Per the germline V gene, CDR1 is SGHAT and CDR2 is FQNNGV. The CDR3 contains 14 residues. V was clipped by 4 bases and J by 10 bases; unmatched bases: 8. The CDR3 DNA follows: TGTGCCAGCAGCTCAGGACAGGGGCTGGGGGAGCAGTTCTTC. Translated, it gives CASSSGQGLGEQFF. Full variable domain (remainder filled in from reference TRBV11-2 and TRBJ2-1): EAGVAQSPRYKIIEKRQSVAFWCNPISGHATLYWYQQILGQGPKLLIQFQNNGVVDDSQLPKDRFSAERLKGVDSTLKIQPAKLEDSAVYLCASSSGQGLGEQFFGPGTRLTVL.